This TCR beta chain was identified during a study of T-cell reconstitution after alpha-beta-depleted transplantation in children. Study outcomes and limitations: Surviving thymic progenitors and recipient T cells were the source of high TCRbeta diversity at day 60 in some patients. T-cell counts and diversity at one year post-transplant came mainly from newly produced T cells.

This clonotype has a handful of counts. Its antigen is unidentified. Preparation of the TCRbeta library involved a method that used unique molecular identifiers. TCRdb re-analysed the PCR reads in MiXCR, keeping a single row per CDR3 protein. Of about 980,000 distinct CDR3 sequences in the sample, less than 30% are singletons; the top ten hold roughly 30%. Germline V CDR1 and CDR2: SEHNR, FQNEAQ (reference sequence). V lost 4 bases to trimming and J lost 3 bases, with 13 bases between them. This CDR3 has 14 residues. This TCR was sampled from a boy younger than two who had a stem cell transplant for SCID, so the T cells may come from the graft donor. The chain employs TRBV7-9 and TRBJ2-7; maybe TRBD1 (5 bases). The starting material was PBMCs, mostly from graft donor cells, obtained 360 days after TCRalphabeta/CD19-depleted stem cell transplant. As DNA, the CDR3 is TGTGCCAGCAGCTCCCCAGGGTGGATCTACGAGCAGTACTTC. Translating it yields CASSSPGWIYEQYF. The full variable domain, in which reference TRBV7-9 and TRBJ2-7 provide the parts outside the CDR3, is DTGVSQNPRHKITKRGQNVTFRCDPISEHNRLYWYRQTLGQGPEFLTYFQNEAQLEKSRLLSDRFSAERPKGSFSTLEIQRTEQGDSAMYLCASSSPGWIYEQYFGPGTRLTVT.